Included here is one T cell receptor beta chain sequence, with context. Its antigen target is currently unknown. Per-base quality was not reported, and no clone a single base away is much larger than it. The CDR3 goes from the cysteine to the phenylalanine over 11 residues. Here the CDR3 DNA is all that survives: 33 bases in frame from base 1. Based on the germline V gene (reference sequence), the CDR1 and CDR2 sequences are DFQATT and SNEGSKA. V drops 1 base and J drops 8 bases, leaving 8 bases in between. The data derive from a study of cytomegalovirus exposure and HLA in healthy donors listed by TCRdb under 2017. Broadly, across the study: An earlier analysis of some 620 of the donors reported 250 to 350 Gb of sequence data and 117 million unique TCR beta sequences obtained from around 180 million T cells. The number of donors typed differed by locus, with 629-630 for A, B, C, DRB1 and DQB1, around 560 for DQA1, 600 to 610 for DPA1, and about 450 for DPB1. The later analysis used no new phenotypic data to find candidate immune exposures, relying instead on TCR beta sequences and their occurrence across donors. All discovery cohort repertoires had been generated using a single sequencing platform. About five DR-DQ haplotypes were treated as single units for association and clustering because of strong linkage in the cohort. HLA typing covered class I and class II loci at four-digit resolution. Around 320 gigabases of sequencing data and 70 million to 85 million unique TCR sequences were included in an early release covering over 600 HLA-typed donors. Besides the first cohort of some 670 subjects, a separate validation cohort made up of 120 different subjects was used. The study aimed to test whether signatures of past pathogen exposure could be identified by cataloging public T cell receptors. In an earlier analysis of 500 to 650 of the donors, high-throughput TCR beta sequencing was used to judge whether each TCR beta V gene segment behaved as functional or pseudogenic. Among the approximately 400 genotyped donors, about 85% belonged to the genetic ancestry cluster associated with self-reported Caucasian donors. A later analysis re-examined previously published TCR beta repertoires from several hundred donors and added high-resolution HLA genotyping to investigate patterns of TCR occurrence. Donor age, sex, ethnicity and CMV serostatus were collected together with the repertoire data. A later genetic analysis took genome-wide SNP genotypes for about three fifths of the roughly 670 donors and used that subset as a discovery cohort. The study profiled the T cell repertoires of under 700 subjects by immunosequencing and related them to cytomegalovirus serostatus. The study combined high-throughput TCR immunosequencing, statistical association of individual TCRs with disease status, and machine learning to predict cytomegalovirus infection status. Among 300 to 450 genotyped donors of the cohort, an average of approximately 240,000 unique TCR beta nucleotide sequences were sequenced per donor, around a sixth of them non-productive.

Broad study findings and their caveats: A total of fewer than 200 TCR beta chains were listed by the study as associated with cytomegalovirus. A further reported finding was that TCR beta sequences accurately predicted the HLA-A and HLA-B alleles for most subjects in the first cohort. An earlier analysis of approximately 600 of the donors showed that most TCR beta V segments appeared in productive rearrangements either about 87% or about 30% of the time, which broadly matched IMGT annotations. Most CMV-associated TCR beta chains appeared to be HLA-restricted in a later analysis, and the HLA associations seemed to be driven largely by CMV exposure. The authors suggested that the approach could potentially be extended to other disease states and immunological phenotypes. In a later analysis, several top co-occurrence clusters were reported to appear linked to parvovirus B19, influenza, CMV and Epstein-Barr virus. Three of the identified cytomegalovirus-associated TCR beta chains were confirmed in vitro to be specific for cytomegalovirus antigens. The presence/absence analyses assumed that sequencing depth was roughly uniform across donors, and that assumption may not be true. This cohort had only TCR beta chains sequenced, and the lack of alpha or paired-chain data limited which features could be detected. A cluster of highly shared sequence variants was judged likely to be a technical artifact of the sequencing pipeline. At a false discovery rate of 0.05, a later analysis linked some 17,000 TCR beta sequences to specific HLA alleles. Most TCR sequences were observed very rarely across donors, whereas some public TCRs were present in many individuals. CMV serostatus was the only immune exposure information available for the cohort. The earlier analysis of about 600 of the donors excluded approximately 17 rarely observed V segments, including chromosome 9 orphons, because counts were too low. Linkage disequilibrium might explain the correlated functional status among segregating V segments, but an unknown experimental factor could not be excluded. In a later analysis, HLA-associated TCR beta chains were found to be more clonally expanded and to have lower generation probabilities than equally common non-associated chains. V-gene and J-gene trimming of TCR beta chains was associated with a missense DCLRE1C variant in a later genetic analysis, and the association was replicated in an independent cohort. Because some donors lacked HLA typing at each locus, the association tests relied only on the typed subset. When HLA alleles, especially DR and DQ, strongly co-occurred, TCR associations were difficult to assign to individual alleles. According to a later analysis, TCR association rates differed among HLA loci, with DRB1 alleles showing the most associated TCRs and HLA-C alleles showing the fewest. The classifier was reported to diagnose cytomegalovirus status with high specificity and sensitivity in both the original cohort and the validation cohort. Compared with the roughly 710-donor mean, donors in an Asian-associated ancestry cluster had fewer N-insertions in productive TCRs, according to a later genetic analysis. Some IMGT-functional V segments, including TRBV6-2 and TRBV6-3, could not be distinguished by the 87-base-pair reads and were therefore excluded.

The cohort comprised fewer than 700 healthy bone marrow donors. All cohort members were sampled while nominally healthy, although unrecorded immune exposures were likely present. The donor tested CMV seropositive and was one of the 289 seropositive cohort members. A peripheral blood sample was provided by each donor, and peripheral blood mononuclear cells were used for TCR beta sequencing. The Qiagen DNeasy Blood Extraction Kit was used to extract genomic DNA from the blood cell samples. Library construction relied on the immunoSEQ multiplex PCR assay. For the multiplex PCR, a mixture combining 60 forward primers for TCR Vbeta segments and 13 reverse primers for TCR Jbeta segments was used. The CDR3 region of rearranged TCR beta genes was amplified from genomic DNA by a multiplex PCR assay. The amplified TCR beta libraries were sequenced on the Illumina HiSeq System as 87-base-pair reads. Concerning the study's data processing: Across the roughly 600 repertoires, a later analysis counted 78 million or so unique TCR beta chains, roughly 11 million of which were shared by at least two donors. A nearest-neighbor algorithm error-corrected the raw reads and collapsed the reads into unique sequences, merging closely related sequences to remove PCR and sequencing errors. Alignment of CDR3 sequences to IMGT reference sequences was used to assign V, D and J gene segments. Each retained sequence needed at least a six-nucleotide match to both a V gene segment and a J gene segment. Rearrangements were classified as productive when the CDR3 lacked stop codons and remained in frame with V and J, and all other rearrangements were classified as non-productive. Following IMGT convention, CDR3 was defined as the stretch from the second conserved V-encoded cysteine up to the conserved J-encoded phenylalanine. The earlier analysis of about 620 of the donors excluded sequences that lacked an unambiguous match to a single V gene segment. In an earlier analysis of some 590 of the donors, a V segment was called functional when productive rearrangements were above 56.7%, and segregating when the standard deviation between donors exceeded 5%. A statistical classification framework was built for diagnosing cytomegalovirus status from the catalog of TCR beta chain sequences. V and J gene assignment, in a later analysis, came from comparing TCR nucleotide sequences with IMGT/GENE-DB human TR gene sequences. In a later analysis, CDR3 sequences and most-parsimonious VDJ recombination scenarios were assigned using the TCRdist pipeline. In a later analysis, each TCR beta chain was defined by its CDR3 amino acid sequence together with its V-gene family, and reads lacking a unique V-gene family were excluded. To address suspected cross-contamination and a sequencing artifact, a later analysis removed some 620 highly shared, low-generation-probability nucleotide sequences. In a later analysis, a clonal expansion index was calculated for each public chain from normalized within-repertoire ranks of inferred template counts. A later analysis computed generation probabilities with a VDJ recombination model fitted to out-of-frame rearrangements, and checked the results against IGoR. A later analysis scored TCR-TCR, TCR-HLA and TCR-CMV co-occurrence with hypergeometric tests, applying a repertoire-size bias correction to TCR pairs. A later analysis estimated false discovery rates by permuting HLA or CMV assignments 20 times. In a later analysis, co-occurring TCRs were grouped with DBSCAN, and TCRdist sequence similarity was added when clustering was performed within HLA-allele-positive subsets. Repertoires with fewer than 30,000 or more than 120,000 public chains were left out of co-occurrence clustering, as were several repertoires with anomalous nucleotide sharing. Imported from immuneACCESS, the table was reduced by TCRdb to in-frame sequences with V and J called. These copies leave out some clones; in studies compared against another copy, an unresolved V gene accounts for under half, and the cause of the remainder is not known. The V and J calls and clone size come from that table; D and trimming were worked out from the DNA. This sample holds about 170,000 clones; approximately 84% were observed only once. The ten largest clones add up to about 2.5% of the sample.

The chain is encoded by TRBV20-1 joined to TRBJ1-1; the D gene cannot be named for sure. The specimen sequenced was PBMCs. The sequence came from a man younger than 45 in good health and CMV-seropositive. The CDR3 corresponds to CSARVRPEAFF. The DNA sequence is as follows: TGCAGTGCTAGAGTGAGGCCCGAAGCTTTCTTT.